One and the same sample provided the 20 T cell receptor beta chains below, sequenced in a study of spatial heterogeneity in lung cancer. Which antigens these TCRs recognize remains unknown. One entry per CDR3 protein results from TCRdb running MiXCR on the 5' RACE reads. The data show over a thousand distinct CDR3 sequences, about a sixth seen once. Noted time point: sample taken at primary tumor resection. The study's findings and limits: Within tumors, counts of expanded alpha and beta TCRs tracked tumor mutation counts.

Sample: lung tumor tissue, taken at surgery. Receptors were obtained from a female donor with early-stage non-small cell lung cancer.

A word on this clonotype: This beta chain lies outside the target of a library built for alpha chains; its clone size means little. The V gene is TRBV9, the J gene TRBJ2-3, with 8 bases fitting TRBD1. The CDR3 length is 15 residues. Germline V gene sequence: CDR1 SGDLS, CDR2 YYNGEE. The ends lost 6 bases at V and 3 bases at J; junction bases unmatched: 9. CDR3 DNA sequence: TGTGCCAGCACCCACAGGGGGTTTGGGACAGATACGCAGTATTTT. Its protein is CASTHRGFGTDTQYF.

Of note for this clonotype: This beta chain is an off-target read within a library intended for alpha chains, so its frequency means little. The V gene is TRBV10-2, the J gene TRBJ2-5; D tentatively fits TRBD1 or TRBD2 (6 bases each). The CDR3 has 13 amino acids. Germline V CDR1 and CDR2: WSHSY, SAAADI. V was pared by 5 bases and J by 5 bases, with 12 bases between. The CDR3 bases are TGCGCCAGCAGTTTTGGGGGGCTGGAGACCCAGTACTTC. It yields the protein CASSFGGLETQYF.

This clonotype was observed a handful of times. In a library made to pick up alpha chains, this beta chain is a stray read with a size that means little. V and J are TRBV7-6 and TRBJ2-7; D uncertain. This CDR3 comprises 14 residues. CDR1 and CDR2 (germline): SGHVS, FNYEAQ. The V and J ends lost 3 bases and 0 bases respectively, with 9 bases between them. The CDR3 region is CASSFNLNSYEQYF. In DNA, the CDR3 is TGTGCCAGCAGCTTTAACTTGAACTCCTACGAGCAGTACTTC.

By proportion, this clonotype is large (0.1 to 1%). This beta chain is an off-target read within a library intended for alpha chains, so its frequency means little. V and J are TRBV2 and TRBJ2-7; D may correspond to TRBD1 or TRBD2 (5 bases each). V lost 4 bases, J lost 2 bases, and 6 bases lay in between. This CDR3 is built from 12 residues. CDR1 is SNHLY and CDR2 is FYNNEI in the germline V gene. CDR3 in DNA: TGTGCCAGCAGTGTGGGACCCTACGAGCAGTACGTC. As protein: CASSVGPYEQYV.

This clonotype was observed a handful of times. As an off-target read in a library built for alpha chains, this beta chain has a frequency of little significance. The J gene is TRBJ2-3, the V gene TRBV20-1; 8 nucleotides agree with TRBD2. CDR3 size: 16 residues. The germline V gene encodes CDR1 DFQATT and CDR2 SNEGSKA (reference sequence). V lost 3 bases, J lost 2 bases, and 10 bases stayed unmatched. The CDR3 DNA sequence: TGCAGTGCTAGGGCTATGAGCGGGAGCCCCACAGATACGCAGTATTTT. Amino acid sequence: CSARAMSGSPTDTQYF.

In its sample, this clonotype was seen a few times. A junction boundary mismatches the germline segment, possibly from a read error. With the library built for alpha chains, this beta chain is off target and its frequency is not meaningful. This chain uses TRBV28 with TRBJ2-7; D is possibly TRBD1 (5 bases). The length of the CDR3 is 11 residues. The germline V gene encodes CDR1 MDHEN and CDR2 SYDVKM. The CDR3 loop reads CASSFLDTLNF. For the CDR3, the DNA is TGTGCCAGCAGTTTCCTGGACACGTTAAACTTC. Full variable domain (outside the CDR3, taken from reference TRBV28 and TRBJ2-7): DVKVTQSSRYLVKRTGEKVFLECVQDMDHENMFWYRQDPGLGLRLIYFSYDVKMKEKGDIPEGYSVSREKKERFSLILESASTNQTSMYLCASSFLDTLNFGPGTRLTVT.

On this clonotype: This beta chain is a stray sequence in a library constructed for alpha chains; its clone size is not meaningful. This chain links TRBV18 with TRBJ2-3; D remains unclear. This CDR3 comprises 16 residues. Germline V gene sequence: CDR1 KGHSH, CDR2 LQKENI. Trimming left V 3 bases short and J 3 bases short, with 16 bases between. This CDR3 is CASSPGIDPRTDTQYF. CDR3 nucleotides: TGTGCCAGCTCACCGGGAATAGACCCTCGGACAGATACGCAGTATTTT.

This clonotype is large within its sample. This beta chain was picked up by a library intended for alpha chains and is off target, so its count carries little meaning. The V gene is TRBV11-3, the J gene TRBJ2-3, with D possibly TRBD1 on 6 matching bases. The CDR3 is 15 residues long. Trimming stripped 6 bases from V and 9 bases from J, with 22 bases between. Looked up from germline, CDR1 is SGHNT and CDR2 is YENEEA. The CDR3 spells CASSQGSLPDSTQYF. CDR3 DNA sequence: TGTGCCAGCAGTCAGGGGAGTCTACCGGATTCAACGCAGTATTTT.

In its sample, this clonotype is large. Found in a library prepared for alpha chains, this beta chain is an off-target read, and its abundance has little meaning. The chain couples TRBV5-1 to TRBJ2-5; 7 bases line up with TRBD1. The CDR3 has 16 residues. Per the germline V gene, CDR1 is SGHRS and CDR2 is YFSETQ. The V gene end was trimmed by 0 bases and the J gene end by 2 bases; junction bases not matched to a gene: 7. The DNA for the CDR3 is TGCGCCAGCAGCTTGGTGGGGACAGACCTTCAAGAGACCCAGTACTTC. Translating it yields CASSLVGTDLQETQYF.

By share of the sample, this clonotype is medium-sized. This beta chain represents an off-target read in a library built for alpha chains; its size is of limited meaning. The rearrangement uses TRBV20-1 and TRBJ2-3, with 9 nucleotides matching TRBD1. There are 15 residues in the CDR3. Germline CDR1 reads DFQATT; CDR2 reads SNEGSKA (reference sequence). J was trimmed by 4 bases and V by 6 bases; bases with no gene match: 11. CDR3 in DNA: TGCAGTGCCCCTTTGGGACAGGGACGGGCAGATACGCAGTATTTT. Translated: CSAPLGQGRADTQYF.

This clonotype is termed large. This beta chain lies outside the target of a library built for alpha chains; its clone size means little. This sequence joins TRBV20-1 and TRBJ2-7; weak D call: TRBD2 (6 bases). The germline CDR1 and CDR2 sequences are DFQATT and SNEGSKA (reference sequence). The CDR3 is made up of 15 amino acids. V dropped 5 bases and J dropped 2 bases, with 19 bases sitting between them. The CDR3 protein is CSAAPLGGVTYEQYF. The CDR3 region has the DNA TGCAGTGCTGCTCCCCTGGGAGGAGTTACCTACGAGCAGTACTTC.

This clonotype is categorized as medium-sized. Being off target in a library aimed at alpha chains, this beta chain has a size of little meaning. This chain links TRBV12-3 or TRBV12-4 with TRBJ2-2; unclear D gene. V was clipped by 8 bases and J by 1 base, with 11 bases between them. This CDR3 comprises 14 residues. Written as DNA, the CDR3 is TGTGCCAGCTATCGGACCGAGAACACCGGGGAGCTGTTTTTT. As protein: CASYRTENTGELFF.

Comments on this clonotype: This beta chain is a stray read from a library made for alpha chains; its abundance is not meaningful. The CDR3 DNA reads TGTGCCAGCACCCGACCGGTACTAGCGGGGCCGGGGGCCAACGTCCTGACTTTC. Its translation is CASTRPVLAGPGANVLTF. The chain combines TRBV12-3 or TRBV12-4 with TRBJ2-6; 10 bases are a match to TRBD2. Trimming took 7 bases from V and 4 from J; bases not matched to a gene: 13. The CDR3 is 18 amino acids.

This clonotype rates as large. A library made for alpha chains picked up this beta chain off target, so its size means little. The chain recombines TRBV2 with TRBJ2-2; D not certain. Germline CDR1 reads SNHLY; CDR2 reads FYNNEI. The V end lost 2 bases, the J end lost 0 bases, and 10 bases lay between the germline ends. This CDR3 has 16 residues. CDR3 region: CASSESQVTNTGELFF. CDR3 in DNA: TGTGCCAGCAGTGAATCCCAGGTGACGAACACCGGGGAGCTGTTTTTT.

This clonotype was recorded a few times. This beta chain turned up in a library designed for alpha chains; as an off-target read, its abundance says little. The chain has TRBV6-2 or TRBV6-3 and TRBJ2-1; no firm D call. The CDR3 spans 13 residues. CDR1 and CDR2 (germline): MNHEY, SVGEGT. Trimming left V 6 bases short and J 7 bases short, with 13 bases between. CDR3 in DNA: TGTGCCAGCAGGGACCCCGGAGTTAATGAGCAGTTCTTC. Its translation: CASRDPGVNEQFF.

With regard to this clonotype: This beta chain lies outside the target of a library built for alpha chains; its clone size means little. This chain links TRBV7-2 with TRBJ2-1; 8 positions match TRBD1. Germline values: CDR1 SGHTA, CDR2 FQGNSA. The CDR3 contains 14 residues. Trimming cost V 6 bases and J 7 bases; bases outside gene matches: 8. The CDR3 loop reads CASRGGQGGNEQFF. For the CDR3, the DNA is TGTGCCAGCAGGGGAGGACAGGGAGGTAATGAGCAGTTCTTC.

By sample fraction, this clonotype is large. Since it is a stray read in a library aimed at alpha chains, this beta chain has a size that is not meaningful. The chain is built from TRBV27 and TRBJ2-3; the D gene could be TRBD1 or TRBD2 (5 bases each). CDR1 is MNHEY, CDR2 SMNVEV, per germline (reference sequence). V dropped 3 bases and J dropped 6 bases, with 10 bases sitting between them. This CDR3 spans 13 amino acids. CDR3 sequence (DNA): TGTGCCAGCAGTTTCGGGGCGCGGGATACGCAGTATTTT. Its protein product is CASSFGARDTQYF.

On this clonotype itself: This sequence may be a read error, since a much larger clone differs from it by one base. Since the library was made to target alpha chains, this beta chain is a stray read and its abundance is not meaningful. V gene TRBV5-4 combines with J gene TRBJ2-2, with 8 bases identical to TRBD1. The CDR3 length is 16 residues. Unmatched junction bases numbered 8, after V lost 4 bases and J lost 3 bases. Germline V lookup: CDR1 SGHNT, CDR2 YYREEE (reference sequence). The CDR3 spells CASSPAPGGDTGELFF. The CDR3 DNA reads TGTGCCAGCAGCCCCGCCCCAGGGGGCGACACCGGGGAGCTGTTTTTT.

This clonotype rates as large (0.1 to 1%). This beta chain is a stray sequence in a library constructed for alpha chains; its clone size is not meaningful. J is TRBJ2-7 and V is TRBV20-1, with TRBD1 matching over 7 bases. The ends lost 3 bases at V and 3 bases at J; junction bases unmatched: 11. The CDR3 consists of 15 residues. Germline CDR1 reads DFQATT; CDR2 reads SNEGSKA (reference sequence). The CDR3 DNA is TGCAGTGCTAGTGAACTTAGGGGACAGATCTACGAGCAGTACTTC. Its translation is CSASELRGQIYEQYF.

The sample holds a few counts of this clonotype. This beta chain came through as a stray read in a library set up for alpha chains, and its size says little. The rearrangement joins TRBV20-1 to TRBJ2-5, with 9 bases that match TRBD1. The V and J ends lost 3 bases and 4 bases, in that order; junction bases with no gene match: 6. Germline V lookup: CDR1 DFQATT, CDR2 SNEGSKA (reference sequence). The CDR3 is 14 residues long. The CDR3 bases are TGCAGTGCTAGCTACAGGGGGCGCGGAGAGACCCAGTACTTC. Protein: CSASYRGRGETQYF.